This T cell receptor (beta chain) emerged from a study of vaccination and CD4 T cells after COVID-19. Across the study: Once diagnosed, patients had post-COVID samples drawn a median roughly 97 days later (range 35 to 161). A median of roughly 72 days (range 14 to 241) separated dose two from the taking of post-vaccine samples. General observations from the study: The median number of SARS-CoV-2-reactive clonotypes increased from about 20 to 38, a change that did not reach significance.

Concerning this clonotype: The antigen is not known.

Once obtained from cultured CD4+ T cells, the DNA was sequenced using the Oncomine TCR Beta short-read assay. MiXCR, run by TCRdb on the PCR reads, gives a single entry per CDR3 protein. Here the sample spans 5,500 to 8,000 distinct CDR3 sequences, about 76% being singletons. Treatment in this sample: roughly 11-day PBMC culture with coronavirus spike peptide pools or control peptides (ViraFEST assay). Peptide pool stimulation in ViraFEST expanded antigen-specific T cells, whose TCRs were then sequenced. The V gene's germline CDR1 is DFQATT and CDR2 SNEGSKA (reference sequence). Trimming removed 5 bases from V and 3 bases from J; junction bases left unmatched: 13. CDR3 size: 17 residues.

The receptor comes from a human donor who had recovered from COVID-19. Sequenced input: CD4+ T cells from blood, cultured in vitro. The chain uses TRBV20-1 and TRBJ2-2; 9 nucleotides agree with TRBD2. Written as DNA, the CDR3 is TGCAGTGCTCCCGGCCTGGCGGGAGGGCCGGACACCGGGGAGCTGTTTTTT. The encoded protein is CSAPGLAGGPDTGELFF.